The clone carrying this T cell receptor beta chain was found once. Its antigen is still unknown. Germline CDR1 is SNHLY and CDR2 is FYNNEI. This CDR3 has 13 amino acids. With 6 bases clipped from V and 4 bases from J, the junction kept 3 bases outside the gene matches. The data originate from a study of cytomegalovirus exposure and HLA in healthy donors. Findings of the study overall: For TCR beta chains, V- and J-gene trimming was later linked to a missense DCLRE1C variant. A later analysis linked some 17,000 TCR beta sequences to HLA alleles at 0.05 false discovery rate.

Regarding donors, all were healthy bone marrow donors. Nominally healthy donors were sampled, though unrecorded immune exposures were likely. A multiplex PCR was run with 60 Vbeta primers and 13 Jbeta primers. The method was immunoSEQ multiplex PCR; TCRdb's version includes in-frame clones alone and lacks a portion of them. The sample records about 130,000 clones, 78% being singletons. Sample: PBMCs. V and J are TRBV2 and TRBJ1-3; 7 bases line up with TRBD1. The sequence derives from a woman between 40 and 50 years old in good health and CMV-seronegative. The CDR3 loop is CASRLDRGNTIYF. In DNA, the CDR3 is TGTGCCAGCAGGCTGGACAGGGGAAACACCATATATTTT.